This passage covers 2 T cell receptor beta chains from one sample sequenced in a study of blood T cell repertoires in COVID-19. Generated by immunoSEQ multiplex PCR, the TCRdb table keeps only in-frame clones and is missing some. The repertoire holds around 200,000 clones, about 87% seen once, with approximately 2.5% in the top ten. The sequencing sample was made of peripheral blood. Receptors originate from a man aged 35-49 years with active or convalescent COVID-19.

V is TRBV18 and J is TRBJ1-2; D gene unclear. This CDR3 contains 13 residues. V was clipped by 3 bases and J by 8 bases, with 13 bases between them. CDR1 is KGHSH and CDR2 is LQKENI in the germline V gene. This chain's CDR3 is CASSPSEGRGYTF. The DNA of the CDR3 is TGTGCCAGCTCACCGAGTGAGGGTCGGGGCTACACCTTC. Full variable domain (outside the CDR3, taken from reference TRBV18 and TRBJ1-2): NAGVMQNPRHLVRRRGQEARLRCSPMKGHSHVYWYRQLPEEGLKFMVYLQKENIIDESGMPKERFSAEFPKEGPSILRIQQVVRGDSAAYFCASSPSEGRGYTFGSGTRLTVV.

This chain connects TRBV28 to TRBJ1-4; D remains ambiguous. Germline CDR1 is MDHEN and CDR2 is SYDVKM. CDR3 size: 17 residues. V lost 2 bases and J lost 0, with 13 bases in between. In nucleotides, the CDR3 is TGTGCCAGCAGTTTACACCGGGAGGGAGCAACTAATGAAAAACTGTTTTTT. Protein: CASSLHREGATNEKLFF.